The 25 T cell receptor beta chains below were found in one sample sequenced in a study of blood T cells in healthy people across ages. Primers used in a second PCR of about 7 to 11 cycles were a sample-barcoded 5' primer and a J-beta primer mix. TCRdb reanalysed the 5' RACE reads using MiXCR and keeps one entry per CDR3 protein. The table has about 600,000 distinct CDR3 sequences, around 48% seen once. The sample taken for sequencing was blood. Receptors were obtained from a man older than 75 in good health.

This sequence joins TRBV27 and TRBJ1-4, with D possibly matching TRBD1 (5 bases). V was cut by 1 base and J by 8 bases, with 14 bases left in between. The CDR3 covers 15 residues. The germline V gene has CDR1 MNHEY and CDR2 SMNVEV (reference sequence). CDR3 loop: CASSLYQGVLEKLFF. The CDR3 DNA is TGTGCCAGCAGTTTATATCAGGGCGTCCTCGAAAAACTGTTTTTT.

This clonotype came up a few times. V and J are TRBV7-3 and TRBJ2-3; 8 positions match TRBD2. J lost 2 bases, V lost 2 bases, and 9 bases had no gene match. Germline-derived CDR1 and CDR2 are SGHTA and FQGTGA. The CDR3 has 17 amino acids. The CDR3 loop reads CASSLGGEAGVTDTQYF. As DNA, the CDR3 is TGTGCCAGCAGCTTAGGAGGAGAAGCGGGGGTCACAGATACGCAGTATTTT.

This clonotype was seen a handful of times. The V and J genes are TRBV5-1 and TRBJ2-3, with no clear D. The CDR3 totals 13 residues. V was clipped by 2 bases and J by 2 bases, with 6 bases between them. Per the germline V gene, CDR1 is SGHRS and CDR2 is YFSETQ. The CDR3 DNA is TGCGCCAGCAGCTTTCAGGACACAGATACGCAGTATTTT. Its translation is CASSFQDTDTQYF.

The chain carries TRBV27 and TRBJ2-5; D is perhaps TRBD1 or TRBD2 (6 bases each). The CDR3 runs 19 residues. From germline, CDR1 is MNHEY and CDR2 SMNVEV (reference sequence). Trimming took 7 bases from V and 5 from J, leaving 32 bases between them. The CDR3 loop is CASTPSMGTKDGRGETQYF. The CDR3, as DNA: TGTGCCAGCACCCCGTCAATGGGGACAAAAGATGGTCGGGGGGAGACCCAGTACTTC.

The CDR3 loop is CASSLASGGGNTIYF. The CDR3 DNA sequence: TGTGCCAGCAGCTTAGCTTCAGGAGGTGGAAACACCATATATTTT. V is TRBV7-8 and J is TRBJ1-3; D not certain. The CDR3 is made up of 15 amino acids. The V and J ends lost 0 bases and 3 bases respectively, with 9 bases between them. CDR1 SGHVS and CDR2 FQNEAQ come from the germline V gene.

Concerning this clonotype itself: This could be a read error, since a much larger clone is one nucleotide away. The rearrangement joins TRBV7-6 to TRBJ2-1, with D uncertain. The germline V gene has CDR1 SGHVS and CDR2 FNYEAQ. The CDR3 loop spans 15 amino acids. V was trimmed by 0 bases and J by 1 base, leaving 7 bases between them. The CDR3 loop reads CASSLAVGSYNEQFF. Written as DNA, the CDR3 is TGTGCCAGCAGCTTAGCGGTGGGGTCCTACAATGAGCAGTTCTTC.

This clonotype was seen repeatedly, ten times or more. The chain couples TRBV6-5 to TRBJ2-7, with D tentatively TRBD1 (5 bases). Trimming shortened V by 2 bases and J by 0 bases, and 17 bases separated the two germline ends. CDR3 length equals 17 residues. Germline V lookup: CDR1 MNHEY, CDR2 SVGAGI. The CDR3 protein is CASSYSASGRSSYEQYF. In DNA, the CDR3 is TGTGCCAGCAGTTACAGTGCTTCAGGGCGCAGCTCCTACGAGCAGTACTTC.

The V gene is TRBV24-1, the J gene TRBJ1-2; 7 positions match TRBD1. The germline V gene has CDR1 KGHDR and CDR2 SFDVKD. The CDR3 has 15 residues. V lost 9 bases, J lost 0 bases, and 9 bases stayed unmatched. The CDR3 loop is CATRAAGGANYGYTF. DNA of the CDR3: TGTGCCACCCGGGCCGCAGGGGGTGCTAACTATGGCTACACCTTC.

The chain links TRBV6-5 to TRBJ2-6; D gene unclear. This CDR3 region has 18 residues. V shed 2 bases and J shed 0 bases, with 14 bases lying between them. Germline assignment: CDR1 MNHEY and CDR2 SVGAGI. CDR3 sequence: CASSYAAVRVSGANVLTF. DNA for the CDR3: TGTGCCAGCAGTTACGCGGCGGTAAGGGTCTCTGGGGCCAACGTCCTGACTTTC.

The chain carries TRBV7-2 and TRBJ2-1; 8 nucleotides line up with TRBD2. The V gene end was trimmed by 4 bases and the J gene end by 6 bases; junction bases not matched to a gene: 8. This CDR3 comprises 15 residues. CDR1 and CDR2 (germline): SGHTA, FQGNSA. The CDR3 is CASSWMRGDSNEQFF. CDR3 DNA: TGTGCCAGCAGCTGGATGCGGGGGGATAGCAATGAGCAGTTCTTC.

The chain uses TRBV3-1 and TRBJ2-7, with D perhaps matching TRBD1 or TRBD2 (5 bases each). The CDR3 is 16 amino acids. V was clipped by 0 bases and J by 3 bases, with 15 bases between them. From germline, CDR1 is LGHDT and CDR2 YNNKEL (reference sequence). CDR3 nucleotide sequence: TGTGCCAGCAGCCAAGAAGGGGCAGGAGGCTTCTACGAGCAGTACTTC. It encodes CASSQEGAGGFYEQYF.

The chain couples TRBV29-1 to TRBJ1-2; D unresolved. Germline-derived CDR1 and CDR2 are SQVTM and ANQGSEA. CDR3 length: 11 residues. Trimming left V 3 bases short and J 4 bases short, with 6 bases between. Here the CDR3 reads CSVDRSYGYTF. The CDR3 region has the DNA TGCAGCGTTGACCGCAGCTATGGCTACACCTTC.

Only a few counts were recorded for this clonotype. This chain connects TRBV27 to TRBJ1-2; D unclear. CDR1 is MNHEY, CDR2 SMNVEV, per germline (reference sequence). Trimming removed 5 bases at V and 5 bases at J, with 21 bases between. The length of the CDR3 is 16 residues. CDR3 region: CASSEVWEGSAYGYTF. CDR3 in DNA: TGTGCCAGCAGTGAAGTCTGGGAGGGTTCCGCTTATGGCTACACCTTC.

The V gene is TRBV5-4, the J gene TRBJ2-1; D may be TRBD2 (6 bases). The CDR3 is 15 residues long. V lost 1 base, J lost 5 bases, and 13 bases lay in between. CDR1 is SGHNT and CDR2 is YYREEE in the germline V gene (reference sequence). The CDR3 region is CASSLYGGGHNEQFF. CDR3 nucleotide sequence: TGTGCCAGCAGCTTGTACGGGGGTGGCCACAATGAGCAGTTCTTC.

On this clonotype: At one end the junction does not follow the germline gene, possibly because of a read error. The chain links TRBV7-9 to TRBJ1-4, with no clear D. The CDR3 contains 14 residues. The germline V gene has CDR1 SEHNR and CDR2 FQNEAQ (reference sequence). The CDR3 DNA follows: TGTGCCAGTAGCTTAGTTGTAGGTGGTGAAAAACTGTTTTTT. Translating gives CASSLVVGGEKLFF.

V usage is TRBV7-3 and J usage is TRBJ2-1; 9 bases match TRBD2. CDR3 length equals 13 residues. The germline V gene has CDR1 SGHTA and CDR2 FQGTGA. V was clipped by 5 bases and J by 10 bases; unmatched bases: 6. CDR3 DNA sequence: TGTGCCAGCAGCACGGCAGGGACTAGCGAGCAGTTCTTC. Protein: CASSTAGTSEQFF. The full variable domain, its missing parts supplied by reference TRBV7-3 and TRBJ2-1, is GAGVSQTPSNKVTEKGKYVELRCDPISGHTALYWYRQSLGQGPEFLIYFQGTGAADDSGLPNDRFFAVRPEGSVSTLKIQRTERGDSAVYLCASSTAGTSEQFFGPGTRLTVL.

The rearrangement links TRBV25-1 to TRBJ2-7, with D possibly TRBD1 on 6 matching bases. The CDR3 runs 16 residues. Germline assignment: CDR1 MGHDK and CDR2 SYGVNS. V gave up 3 bases and J gave up 0 bases, with 15 bases separating them. The CDR3 DNA reads TGTGCCAGCAGTGACCCTGGACAGTCGAGCTCCTACGAGCAGTACTTC. It translates to CASSDPGQSSSYEQYF.

The chain uses TRBV7-2 and TRBJ2-7, with D maybe TRBD2 (5 bases). Germline CDR1 and CDR2: SGHTA and FQGNSA. This CDR3 region has 15 residues. The V gene lost 3 bases and the J gene lost 7 bases, with 19 bases spanning the gap. CDR3: CASSLVGPGTGEQYF. CDR3 bases: TGTGCCAGCAGCTTGGTGGGCCCAGGAACGGGGGAGCAGTACTTC.

A few counts support this clonotype. The J gene is TRBJ2-7, the V gene TRBV20-1; TRBD1 agrees at 7 bases. Germline V lookup: CDR1 DFQATT, CDR2 SNEGSKA (reference sequence). This CDR3 is built from 12 residues. V dropped 5 bases and J dropped 0; count of bases not matched to a gene: 1. The CDR3 reads CSAAGGSYEQYF. CDR3 nucleotide sequence: TGCAGTGCTGCAGGGGGCTCCTACGAGCAGTACTTC.

In its sample, this clonotype was seen a few times. The chain is built from TRBV7-2 and TRBJ2-3; D is unclear. The V and J ends lost 4 bases and 2 bases respectively, with 7 bases between them. The CDR3 consists of 13 residues. Per germline, CDR1 SGHTA and CDR2 FQGNSA. CDR3 loop: CASSSAHTDTQYF. Written as DNA, the CDR3 is TGTGCCAGCAGCTCCGCACACACAGATACGCAGTATTTT.

In this sample, this clonotype turned up a few times. The V and J genes are TRBV10-3 and TRBJ2-4; possible D gene TRBD2, 6 bases. This CDR3 has 14 amino acids. Looked up from germline, CDR1 is ENHRY and CDR2 is SYGVKD. The V end lost 0 bases, the J end lost 13 bases, and 16 bases lay between the germline ends. CDR3 region: CAISESTLSGEQYF. CDR3 sequence (DNA): TGTGCCATCAGTGAGTCGACTCTATCGGGGGAGCAGTACTTC.

This clonotype was counted ten times or more. A read error may produce the germline difference seen at one junction end. The rearrangement links TRBV6-6 to TRBJ2-1; D is ambiguous. CDR1 and CDR2 (germline): MNHNY, SVGAGI (reference sequence). The CDR3 is 13 residues long. CDR3 nucleotide sequence: TGTGCCAGCAGTGACTCGAATAGAAATGAGCAGTTCTTC. It specifies CASSDSNRNEQFF.

This sequence joins TRBV14 and TRBJ2-4; a weak D match, TRBD2 (7 bases). Per the germline V gene, CDR1 is SGHDN and CDR2 is FVKESK. CDR3 length: 15 residues. Trimming took 4 bases from V and 6 from J, leaving 16 bases between them. The CDR3 sequence is CASSLSRGGRNIQYF. In DNA, the CDR3 is TGTGCCAGCAGCCTATCCAGGGGAGGGAGAAACATTCAGTACTTC.

This clonotype came up many times. J is TRBJ1-2 and V is TRBV6-5; TRBD1 might be the D (5 bases). V was shortened by 3 bases and J by 4 bases, with 15 bases between the two germline ends. CDR1 is MNHEY and CDR2 is SVGAGI in the germline V gene. The CDR3 is made up of 15 amino acids. CDR3 nucleotide sequence: TGTGCCAGCAGTTATGAGCCGGGGGTTGGCTATGGCTACACCTTC. Translating it yields CASSYEPGVGYGYTF.

The sample holds a few counts of this clonotype. V is TRBV7-2 and J is TRBJ2-7; D gene unclear. CDR3 size: 14 residues. The germline V gene encodes CDR1 SGHTA and CDR2 FQGNSA. Trimming removed 4 bases from V and 2 bases from J, with 12 bases in between. The CDR3 protein is CASSSTVGAYEQYF. Here the CDR3 DNA reads TGTGCCAGCAGCTCCACGGTAGGAGCCTACGAGCAGTACTTC.